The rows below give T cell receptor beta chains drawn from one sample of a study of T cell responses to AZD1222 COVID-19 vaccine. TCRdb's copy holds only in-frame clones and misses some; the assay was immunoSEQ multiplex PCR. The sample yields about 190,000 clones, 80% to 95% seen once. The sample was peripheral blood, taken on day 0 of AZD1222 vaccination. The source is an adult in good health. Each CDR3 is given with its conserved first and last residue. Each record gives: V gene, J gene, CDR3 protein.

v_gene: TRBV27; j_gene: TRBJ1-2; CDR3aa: CASRPGQGWYGYTF
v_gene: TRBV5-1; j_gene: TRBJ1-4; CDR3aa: CASSWGQGGEKLFF
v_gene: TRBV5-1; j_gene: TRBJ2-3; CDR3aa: CASSPDHGVDTDTQYF
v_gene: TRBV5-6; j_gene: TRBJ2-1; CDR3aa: CASSLVDTGSYNEQFF
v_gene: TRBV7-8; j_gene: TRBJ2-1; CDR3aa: CASSPRGDNEQFF
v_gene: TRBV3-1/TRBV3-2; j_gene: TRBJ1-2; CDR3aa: CASSQEGGYGYTF
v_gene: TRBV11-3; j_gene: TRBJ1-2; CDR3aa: CASSLPLTGGADYGYTF
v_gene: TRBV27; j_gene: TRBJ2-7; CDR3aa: CASSEQDVGEQYF
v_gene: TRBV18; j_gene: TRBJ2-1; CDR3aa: CASSQTVGTGSSNEQFF
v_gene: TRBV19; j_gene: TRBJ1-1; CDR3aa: CASSPRGRAENTEAFF
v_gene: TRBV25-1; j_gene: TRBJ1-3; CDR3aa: CASSGGGRSSGNTIYF
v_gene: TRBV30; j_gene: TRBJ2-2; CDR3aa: CACLITPTGNTGELFF
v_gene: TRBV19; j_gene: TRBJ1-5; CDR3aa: CASSARATFEANQPQHF
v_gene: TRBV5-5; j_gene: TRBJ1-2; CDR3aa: CASSGTGTGGAGYGYTF
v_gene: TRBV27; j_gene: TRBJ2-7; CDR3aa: CASRISTGAGEQYF
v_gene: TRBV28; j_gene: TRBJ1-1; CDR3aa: CASSGAGQGMNTEAFF
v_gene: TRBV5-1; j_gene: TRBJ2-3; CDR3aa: CASSLVLGSDTQYF
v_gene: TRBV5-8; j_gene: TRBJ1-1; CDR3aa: CASSFSKGGAFF
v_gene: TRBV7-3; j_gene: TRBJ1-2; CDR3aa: CASSYRTGGNYGYTF
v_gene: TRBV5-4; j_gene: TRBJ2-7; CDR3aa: CASSLSGGTGDPYLYEQYF
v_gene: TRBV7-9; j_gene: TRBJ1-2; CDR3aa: CASIPRSMVYTF
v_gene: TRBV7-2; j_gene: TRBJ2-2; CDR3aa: CASSLARRTGNTGELFF
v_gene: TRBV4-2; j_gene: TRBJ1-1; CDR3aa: CASSSREDVTEAFF
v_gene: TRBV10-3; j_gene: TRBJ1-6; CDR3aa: CAISEGGQLNSPLHF
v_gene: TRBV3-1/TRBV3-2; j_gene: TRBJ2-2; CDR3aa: CASSQGLGTSTGELFF
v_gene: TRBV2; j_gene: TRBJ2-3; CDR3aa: CASSQGQGPDTQYF
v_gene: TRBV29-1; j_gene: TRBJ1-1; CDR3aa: CSVRQGAGEAFF
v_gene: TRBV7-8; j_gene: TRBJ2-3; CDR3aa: CASSFRDTEPDTQYF
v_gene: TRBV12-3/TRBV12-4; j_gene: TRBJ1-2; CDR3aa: CASSFPGNYGYTF
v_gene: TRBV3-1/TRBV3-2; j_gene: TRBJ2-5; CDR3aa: CASSQEDPQETQYF
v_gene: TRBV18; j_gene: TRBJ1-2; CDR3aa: CASSDYRGHYGYTF
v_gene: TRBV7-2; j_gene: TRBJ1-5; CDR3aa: CASSLGHNQPQHF
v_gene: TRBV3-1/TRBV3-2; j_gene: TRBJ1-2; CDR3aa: CASSQVADYGYTF
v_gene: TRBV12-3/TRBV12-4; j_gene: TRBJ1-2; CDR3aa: CASSLGSFDGYTF
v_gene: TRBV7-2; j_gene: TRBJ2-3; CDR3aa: CASSKGSTDTQYF
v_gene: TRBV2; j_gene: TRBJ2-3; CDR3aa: CASSRGQGDTQYF
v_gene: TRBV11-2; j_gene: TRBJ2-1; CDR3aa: CASSEQFF
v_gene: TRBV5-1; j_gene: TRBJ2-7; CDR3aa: CASTGQSPSYEQYF
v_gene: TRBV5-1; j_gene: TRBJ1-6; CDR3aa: CASRGGGGGESPLHF
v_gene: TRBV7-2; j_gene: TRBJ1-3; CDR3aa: CASSFTTGGSGNTIYF
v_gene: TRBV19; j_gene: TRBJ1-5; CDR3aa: CASSPGQGSQPQHF
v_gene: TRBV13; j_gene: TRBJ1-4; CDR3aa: CASSFSTGVNEKLFF
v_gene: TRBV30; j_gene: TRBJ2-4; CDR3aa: CAWTGQNIQYF
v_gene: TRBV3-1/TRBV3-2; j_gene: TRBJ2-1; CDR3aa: CASSRDPRSSNEQFF
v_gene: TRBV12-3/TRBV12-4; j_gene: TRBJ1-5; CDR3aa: CASGQGDNQPQHF
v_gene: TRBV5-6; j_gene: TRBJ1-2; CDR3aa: CASRLDRGGYTF
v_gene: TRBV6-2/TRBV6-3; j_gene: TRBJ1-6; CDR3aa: CASSWGDRRSPLHF
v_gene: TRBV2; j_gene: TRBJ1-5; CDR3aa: CASSERENGNQPQHF
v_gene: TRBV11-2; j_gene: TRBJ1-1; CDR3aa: CASSFQVNTEAFF
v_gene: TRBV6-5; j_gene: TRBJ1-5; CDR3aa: CASSPSTGGQPQHF